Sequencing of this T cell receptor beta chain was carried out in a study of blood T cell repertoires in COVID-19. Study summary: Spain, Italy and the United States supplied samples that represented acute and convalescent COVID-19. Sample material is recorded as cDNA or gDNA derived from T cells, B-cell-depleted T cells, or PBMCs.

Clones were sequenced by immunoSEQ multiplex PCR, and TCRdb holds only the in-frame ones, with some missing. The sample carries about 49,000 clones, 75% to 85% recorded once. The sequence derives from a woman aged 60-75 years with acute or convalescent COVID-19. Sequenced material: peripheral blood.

CDR3 loop: CASRTGATDTQYF. The CDR3 nucleotides are TGTGCCAGCAGGACAGGGGCCACAGATACGCAGTATTTT. The rearrangement uses TRBV12-3 or TRBV12-4 and TRBJ2-3; 8 bases fit TRBD1. The CDR3 spans 13 residues. The ends lost 6 bases at V and 2 bases at J; junction bases unmatched: 1.